These 5 T cell receptor beta chains were sequenced from one sample in a study of CD8 T cells in ankylosing spondylitis (dated by TCRdb to 2016 to 2017). Libraries were constructed by 5' RACE. TCRdb names Illumina HiSeq 2500 as the instrument used. The raw public data were reprocessed by TCRdb itself: fastp quality trimming at Q25, MiXCR clonotype calling, in-frame beta chains only. Duplicate CDR3 protein sequences are folded into a single record with the most common DNA and genes. This sample holds more than 650,000 distinct CDR3 sequences; approximately 10% were observed only once. Jointly, the top ten make up 0.51% of the sample. Their recognized antigens are unknown. The full study reports these points: A TCR beta motif made up of roughly eight highly homologous amino acid variants appeared to be characteristic of blood from ankylosing spondylitis patients.

Input material: blood, either unsorted or a sorted T cell fraction (not recorded which). The receptors here all came from a male donor with ankylosing spondylitis.

Ten or more counts support this clonotype. V gene TRBV7-9 combines with J gene TRBJ2-5; D not resolved. Germline lookup yields CDR1 SEHNR and CDR2 FQNEAQ (reference sequence). CDR3 size: 13 residues. V was clipped by 1 base and J by 5 bases, with 8 bases between them. CDR3 loop: CASSLDLGETQYF. The CDR3 DNA is TGTGCCAGCAGCTTAGACTTAGGGGAGACCCAGTACTTC.

This clonotype came up a few times. The chain couples TRBV7-2 to TRBJ2-7, with D possibly being TRBD1 (5 bases). The CDR3 length is 14 residues. The V gene's germline CDR1 is SGHTA and CDR2 FQGNSA. The V end was cut by 5 bases, the J end by 4 bases, with 15 bases between. The CDR3 DNA is TGTGCCAGCAGCGTCAGGGCTTCCGGGTACGAGCAGTACTTC. It specifies CASSVRASGYEQYF. The whole variable domain, remainder taken from reference TRBV7-2 and TRBJ2-7, is GAGVSQSPSNKVTEKGKDVELRCDPISGHTALYWYRQSLGQGLEFLIYFQGNSAPDKSGLPSDRFSAERTGGSVSTLTIQRTQQEDSAVYLCASSVRASGYEQYFGPGTRLTVT.

This clonotype was counted only a few times. V gene TRBV29-1 combines with J gene TRBJ2-3; D is undetermined. Germline-derived CDR1 and CDR2 are SQVTM and ANQGSEA. The CDR3 is made up of 12 amino acids. Trimming pared 8 bases from V and 5 bases from J, leaving 14 bases between. The CDR3 DNA is TGCAGCCCCGTAAGAGGCGGAGATACGCAGTATTTT. Amino acid sequence: CSPVRGGDTQYF.

The genes are TRBV12-3 or TRBV12-4 and TRBJ2-7; D unresolved. CDR3 size: 14 residues. V lost 6 bases and J 0 bases, leaving 12 bases between the germline ends. The CDR3 loop is CASRPRRSSYEQYF. For the CDR3, the DNA is TGTGCCAGCAGGCCAAGAAGGAGCTCCTACGAGCAGTACTTC.

The chain combines TRBV12-3 or TRBV12-4 with TRBJ1-5, with D perhaps matching TRBD1 (6 bases). This CDR3 comprises 17 residues. With 3 bases removed from V and 0 bases from J, the gap between germline ends came to 15 bases. The DNA for the CDR3 is TGTGCCAGCAGTTTCGCAGGGGACTCCCATAGCAATCAGCCCCAGCATTTT. It yields the protein CASSFAGDSHSNQPQHF.